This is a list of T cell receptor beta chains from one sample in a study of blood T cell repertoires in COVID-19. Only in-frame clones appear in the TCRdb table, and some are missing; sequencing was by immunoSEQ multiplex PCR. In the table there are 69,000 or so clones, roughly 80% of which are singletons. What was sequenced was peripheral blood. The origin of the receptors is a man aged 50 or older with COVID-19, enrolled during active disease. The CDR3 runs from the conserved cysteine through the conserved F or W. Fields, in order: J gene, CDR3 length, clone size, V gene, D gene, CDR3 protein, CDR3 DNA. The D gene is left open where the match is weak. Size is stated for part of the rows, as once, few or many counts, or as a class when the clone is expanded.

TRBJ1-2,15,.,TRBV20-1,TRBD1,CSASPSRQGLGGYTF,TGCAGTGCTAGTCCCTCAAGACAGGGACTTGGGGGCTACACCTTC
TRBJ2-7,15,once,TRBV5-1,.,CASSSSVGSSYEQYF,TGCGCCAGCAGCTCCTCGGTAGGGAGCTCCTACGAGCAGTACTTC
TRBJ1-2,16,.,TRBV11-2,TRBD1,CASSLPGQAPGHGYTF,TGTGCCAGCAGCTTACCCGGACAGGCGCCGGGGCATGGCTACACCTTC
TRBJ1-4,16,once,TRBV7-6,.,CASSLGAGADGEKLFF,TGTGCCAGCAGCTTAGGAGCGGGGGCTGATGGTGAAAAACTGTTTTTT
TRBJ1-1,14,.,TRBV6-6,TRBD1,CASSLRTGAIEAFF,TGTGCCAGCAGCCTCCGGACAGGGGCTATTGAAGCTTTCTTT
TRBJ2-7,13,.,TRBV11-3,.,CASSLGTAYEQYF,TGTGCCAGCAGCTTAGGGACAGCCTACGAGCAGTACTTC
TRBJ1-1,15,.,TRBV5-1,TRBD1,CASSLGRDRNTEAFF,TGCGCCAGCAGCTTGGGTCGGGACAGGAACACTGAAGCTTTCTTT
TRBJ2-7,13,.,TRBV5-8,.,CASSFDTLYEQYF,TGTGCCAGCAGCTTTGACACATTGTACGAGCAGTACTTC
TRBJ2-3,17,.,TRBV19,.,CASSNSPTEPSTDTQYF,TGTGCCAGTAGTAACTCCCCGACGGAGCCTAGCACAGATACGCAGTATTTT
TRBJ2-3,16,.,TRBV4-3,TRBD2,CASSHDRTSGIDTQYF,TGCGCCAGCAGCCATGACAGGACTAGCGGAATAGATACGCAGTATTTT
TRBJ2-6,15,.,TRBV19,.,CASSIRLAGANVLTF,TGTGCCAGTAGTATAAGGCTAGCCGGGGCCAACGTCCTGACTTTC
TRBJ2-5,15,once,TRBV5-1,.,CASSLHREPGETQYF,TGCGCCAGCAGCCTACACCGGGAGCCGGGAGAGACCCAGTACTTC
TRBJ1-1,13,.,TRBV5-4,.,CASSLAGSSEAFF,TGTGCCAGCAGCTTGGCAGGATCCTCTGAAGCTTTCTTT
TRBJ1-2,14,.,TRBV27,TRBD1,CASSFDRDGYGYTF,TGTGCCAGCAGTTTTGACAGGGATGGGTATGGCTACACCTTC
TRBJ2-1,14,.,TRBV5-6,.,CASSLAAGYNEQFF,TGTGCCAGCAGCTTAGCTGCAGGGTACAATGAGCAGTTCTTC
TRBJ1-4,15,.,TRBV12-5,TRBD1,CASGRPGTGYEKLFF,TGTGCTAGTGGTCGCCCTGGGACAGGGTATGAAAAACTGTTTTTT
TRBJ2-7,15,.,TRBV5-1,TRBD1,CASSIGTGVPYEQYF,TGCGCCAGCAGCATCGGGACAGGGGTCCCCTACGAGCAGTACTTC
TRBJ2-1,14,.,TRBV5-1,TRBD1,CASRLDREALEQFF,TGCGCCAGCAGGTTGGACAGGGAAGCCTTGGAGCAGTTCTTC
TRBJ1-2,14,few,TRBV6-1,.,CASSEGTDNYGYTF,TGTGCCAGCAGTGAAGGGACAGATAACTATGGCTACACCTTC
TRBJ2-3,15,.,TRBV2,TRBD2,CVPLRLAQSTDTQYF,TGTGTCCCCCTGAGACTAGCGCAGAGCACAGATACGCAGTATTTT
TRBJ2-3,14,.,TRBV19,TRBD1,CASTGTANTDTQYF,TGTGCCAGTACCGGGACAGCTAACACAGATACGCAGTATTTT
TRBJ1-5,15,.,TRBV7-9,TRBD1,CASSQGGQGVQPQHF,TGTGCCAGCAGCCAGGGGGGACAGGGGGTTCAGCCCCAGCATTTT
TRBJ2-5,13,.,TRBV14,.,CASSQQGQETQYF,TGTGCCAGCAGCCAACAGGGTCAAGAGACCCAGTACTTC
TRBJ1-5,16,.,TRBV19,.,CASNKLTGGSNQPQHF,TGTGCCAGTAACAAGTTGACGGGGGGAAGCAATCAGCCCCAGCATTTT